This TCR beta chain was captured by sequencing in a study of cytomegalovirus exposure and HLA in healthy donors. CDR1 is SGHRS, CDR2 YFSETQ, per germline. Trimming removed 8 bases from V and 1 base from J, with 18 bases in between. The CDR3 spans 16 residues. In this sample, this clone turned up once. Its matching antigen is unknown. Notes on the study in general: Cytomegalovirus status was reportedly diagnosed by the classifier with high sensitivity and specificity.

The repertoire was sequenced with immunoSEQ multiplex PCR; TCRdb's copy has only in-frame clones and lacks some. The sample has more than 80,000 clones, roughly 96% seen once; the top ten hold roughly 1.3%. The rearrangement links TRBV5-1 to TRBJ2-2, with a tentative D call TRBD2 (6 bases). The sequencing sample was made of PBMCs. This clonotype was sampled from a woman between 18 and 30 years old in good health and CMV-seronegative. In nucleotides, the CDR3 is TGCGCCAGTTCTACCTTAGCGGCGGGGAACACCGGGGAGCTGTTTTTT. It translates to CASSTLAAGNTGELFF.